This T cell receptor beta chain was sequenced for a study of blood T cell repertoires in COVID-19. About the research overall: Specimens from acute and convalescent COVID-19 originated in the United States, Italy and Spain. In each case, the material was cDNA or gDNA derived from T cells, B-cell-depleted T cells, or PBMCs.

Original data processing: Amplifying reference gene primers gave estimates of nucleated cell counts. TCRdb's copy holds only in-frame clones and misses some; the assay was immunoSEQ multiplex PCR. V, J and clone size reflect that table, while D and trimming were determined from the DNA. The sample has roughly 350,000 clones; approximately 81% are singletons. Germline V gives CDR1 SGDLS, CDR2 YYNGEE. This CDR3 spans 16 amino acids. The V end was cut by 3 bases, the J end by 0 bases, with 10 bases between. V usage is TRBV9 and J usage is TRBJ1-6; D gene unclear. Sequencing input: peripheral blood. This TCR came from a woman younger than 30 with acute or convalescent COVID-19. CDR3 residues: CASSAEDSSYNSPLHF. DNA for the CDR3: TGTGCCAGCAGCGCCGAGGATTCCTCCTATAATTCACCCCTCCACTTT.